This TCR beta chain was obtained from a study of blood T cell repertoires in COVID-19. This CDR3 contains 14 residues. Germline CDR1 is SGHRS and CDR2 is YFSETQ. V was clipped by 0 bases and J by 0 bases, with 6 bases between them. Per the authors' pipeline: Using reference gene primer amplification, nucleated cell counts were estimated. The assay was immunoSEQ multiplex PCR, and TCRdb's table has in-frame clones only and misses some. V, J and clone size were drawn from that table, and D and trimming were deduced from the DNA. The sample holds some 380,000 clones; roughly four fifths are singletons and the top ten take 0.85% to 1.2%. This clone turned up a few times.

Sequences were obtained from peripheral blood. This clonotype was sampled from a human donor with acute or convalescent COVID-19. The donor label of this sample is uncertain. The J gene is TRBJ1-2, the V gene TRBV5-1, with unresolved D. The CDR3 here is CASSLVTPNYGYTF. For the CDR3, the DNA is TGCGCCAGCAGCTTGGTAACACCTAACTATGGCTACACCTTC.